This T cell receptor (beta chain) was captured in a study of regulatory T cells in long-lasting Graves disease. Overall study findings and caveats: A limited number of samples was an acknowledged limitation.

iRepertoire HTBI primers and Arm-PCR of CDR3 regions built TCR beta libraries. TCRdb re-analysed the multiplex PCR reads in MiXCR, keeping a single row per CDR3 protein. The data hold some 230,000 distinct CDR3 sequences, with approximately 16% observed a single time. This clonotype was found a few times. The antigen is undetermined. The CDR3 length is 14 residues. CDR1 and CDR2 (germline): SEHNR, FQNEAQ (reference sequence). V lost 5 bases and J 4 bases, leaving 14 bases between the germline ends. Noted time point: newly diagnosed GD, antithyroid drugs for less than 3 months. Researchers made the TCR library from RNA that was extracted from PBMCs. In each case, Graves' disease was diagnosed per American Thyroid Association guidelines.

The V and J genes are TRBV7-9 and TRBJ1-2, with D possibly matching TRBD1 (5 bases). This sequence was found in a female donor with Graves disease. Source: peripheral blood mononuclear cells (PBMCs), taken at new diagnosis, from a patient treated with antithyroid drugs. The CDR3: CASSPQEVAYGYTF. As DNA, the CDR3 is TGTGCCAGCAGCCCACAGGAGGTGGCCTATGGCTACACCTTC.